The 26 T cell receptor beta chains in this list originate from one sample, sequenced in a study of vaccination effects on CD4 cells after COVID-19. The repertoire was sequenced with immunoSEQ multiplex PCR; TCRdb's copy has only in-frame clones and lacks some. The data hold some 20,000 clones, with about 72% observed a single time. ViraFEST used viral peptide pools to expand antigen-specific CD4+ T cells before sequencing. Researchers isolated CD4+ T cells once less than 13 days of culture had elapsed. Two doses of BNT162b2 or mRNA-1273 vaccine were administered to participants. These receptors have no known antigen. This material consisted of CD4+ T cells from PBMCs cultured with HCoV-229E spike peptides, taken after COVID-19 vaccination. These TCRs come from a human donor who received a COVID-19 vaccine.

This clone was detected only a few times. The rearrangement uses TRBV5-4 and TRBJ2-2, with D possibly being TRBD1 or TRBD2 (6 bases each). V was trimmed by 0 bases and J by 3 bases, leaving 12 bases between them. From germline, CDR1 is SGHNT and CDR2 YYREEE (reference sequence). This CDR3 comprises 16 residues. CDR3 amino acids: CASSLGGNRDTGELFF. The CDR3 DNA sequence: TGTGCCAGCAGCTTGGGCGGGAACAGGGACACCGGGGAGCTGTTTTTT.

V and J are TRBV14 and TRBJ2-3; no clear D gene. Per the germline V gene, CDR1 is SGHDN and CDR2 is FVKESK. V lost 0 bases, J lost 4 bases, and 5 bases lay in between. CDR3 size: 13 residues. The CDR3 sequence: CASSQERPDTQYF. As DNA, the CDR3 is TGTGCCAGCAGCCAAGAAAGGCCAGATACGCAGTATTTT.

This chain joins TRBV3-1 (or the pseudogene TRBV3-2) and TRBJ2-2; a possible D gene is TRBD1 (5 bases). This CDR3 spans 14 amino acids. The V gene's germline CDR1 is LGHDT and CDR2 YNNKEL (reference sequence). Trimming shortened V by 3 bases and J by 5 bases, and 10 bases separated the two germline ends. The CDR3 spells CASSQDQGTGELFF. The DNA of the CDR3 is TGTGCCAGCAGCCAGGACCAGGGAACCGGGGAGCTGTTTTTT.

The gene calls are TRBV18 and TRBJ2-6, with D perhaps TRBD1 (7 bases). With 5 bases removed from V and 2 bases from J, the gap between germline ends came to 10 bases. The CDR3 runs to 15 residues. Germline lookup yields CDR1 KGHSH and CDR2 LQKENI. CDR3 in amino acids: CASSTGEAGANVLTF. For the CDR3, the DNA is TGTGCCAGCTCAACAGGGGAGGCTGGGGCCAACGTCCTGACTTTC.

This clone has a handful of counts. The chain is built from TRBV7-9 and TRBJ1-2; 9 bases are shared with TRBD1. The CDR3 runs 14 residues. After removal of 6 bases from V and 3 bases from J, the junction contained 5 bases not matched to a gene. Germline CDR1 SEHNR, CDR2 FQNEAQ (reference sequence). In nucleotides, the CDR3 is TGTGCCAGCAGACCGGGACAGGGACACTATGGCTACACCTTC. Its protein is CASRPGQGHYGYTF.

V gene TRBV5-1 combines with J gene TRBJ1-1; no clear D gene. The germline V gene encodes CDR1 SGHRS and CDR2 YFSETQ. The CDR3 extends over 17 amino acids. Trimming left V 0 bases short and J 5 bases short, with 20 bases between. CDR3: CASSLGTTGPLETEAFF. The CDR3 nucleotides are TGCGCCAGCAGCTTGGGGACTACCGGACCTTTGGAGACTGAAGCTTTCTTT. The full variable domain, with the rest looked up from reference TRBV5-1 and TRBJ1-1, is KAGVTQTPRYLIKTRGQQVTLSCSPISGHRSVSWYQQTPGQGLQFLFEYFSETQRNKGNFPGRFSGRQFSNSRSEMNVSTLELGDSALYLCASSLGTTGPLETEAFFGQGTRLTVV.

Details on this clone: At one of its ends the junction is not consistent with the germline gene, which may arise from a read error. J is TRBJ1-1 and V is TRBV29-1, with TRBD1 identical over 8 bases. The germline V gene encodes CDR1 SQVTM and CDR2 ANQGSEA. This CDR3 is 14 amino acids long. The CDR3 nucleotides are TGCAGCGTTGAAAACCGCAGGGGGCTTTCTGAGGCTTTCTTT. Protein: CSVENRRGLSEAFF.

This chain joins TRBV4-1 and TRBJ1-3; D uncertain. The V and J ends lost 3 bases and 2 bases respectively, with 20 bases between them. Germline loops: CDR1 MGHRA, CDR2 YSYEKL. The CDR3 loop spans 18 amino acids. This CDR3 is CASSQGGRGRSAGNTIYF. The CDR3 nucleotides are TGCGCCAGCAGCCAGGGAGGCCGAGGACGGTCCGCTGGAAACACCATATATTTT.

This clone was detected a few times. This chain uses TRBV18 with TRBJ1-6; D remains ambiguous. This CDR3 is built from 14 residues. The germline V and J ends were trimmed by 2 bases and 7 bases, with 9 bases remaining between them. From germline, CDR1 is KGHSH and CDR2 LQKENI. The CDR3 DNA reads TGTGCCAGCTCACCATCTACTGGAAATTCACCCCTCCACTTT. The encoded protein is CASSPSTGNSPLHF.

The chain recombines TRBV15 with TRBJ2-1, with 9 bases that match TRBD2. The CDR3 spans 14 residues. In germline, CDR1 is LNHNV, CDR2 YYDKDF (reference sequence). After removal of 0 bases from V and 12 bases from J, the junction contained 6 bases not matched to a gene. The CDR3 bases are TGTGCCACCAGCAGAGAGGTAGCGGGAGAGGGGCAGTTCTTC. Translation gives CATSREVAGEGQFF.

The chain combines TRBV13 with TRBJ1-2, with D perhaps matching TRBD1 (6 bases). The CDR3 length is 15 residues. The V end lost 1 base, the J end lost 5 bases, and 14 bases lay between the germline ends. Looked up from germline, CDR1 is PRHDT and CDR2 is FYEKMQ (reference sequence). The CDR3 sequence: CASSLVTGADYGYTF. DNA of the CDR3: TGTGCCAGCAGCTTAGTGACAGGCGCGGATTATGGCTACACCTTC.

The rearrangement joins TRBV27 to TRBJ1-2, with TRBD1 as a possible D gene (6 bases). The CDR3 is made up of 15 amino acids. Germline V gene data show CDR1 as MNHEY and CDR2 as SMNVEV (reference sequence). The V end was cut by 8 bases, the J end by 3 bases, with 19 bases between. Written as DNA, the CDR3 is TGTGCCAGCGGGAGGGGAGGAGGGGGTTACTATGGCTACACCTTC. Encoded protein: CASGRGGGGYYGYTF.

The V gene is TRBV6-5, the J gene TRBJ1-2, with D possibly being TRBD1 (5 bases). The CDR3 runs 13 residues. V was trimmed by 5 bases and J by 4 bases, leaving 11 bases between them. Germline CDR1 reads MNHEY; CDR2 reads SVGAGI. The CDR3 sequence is CASSPQGIYGYTF. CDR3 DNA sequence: TGTGCCAGCAGTCCTCAGGGTATCTATGGCTACACCTTC.

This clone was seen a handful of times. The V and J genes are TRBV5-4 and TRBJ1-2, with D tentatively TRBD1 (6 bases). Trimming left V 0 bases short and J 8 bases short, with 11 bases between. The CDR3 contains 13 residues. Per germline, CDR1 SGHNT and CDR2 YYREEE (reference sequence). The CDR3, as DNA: TGTGCCAGCAGCTTGGTAGGGGGGAGAGGCTACACCTTC. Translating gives CASSLVGGRGYTF.

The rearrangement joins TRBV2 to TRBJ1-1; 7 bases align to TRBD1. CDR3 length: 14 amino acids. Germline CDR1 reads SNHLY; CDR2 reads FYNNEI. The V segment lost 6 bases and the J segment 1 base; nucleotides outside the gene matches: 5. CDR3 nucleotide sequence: TGTGCCAGCAGGGGAAGGACAGGGAACACTGAAGCTTTCTTT. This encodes CASRGRTGNTEAFF.

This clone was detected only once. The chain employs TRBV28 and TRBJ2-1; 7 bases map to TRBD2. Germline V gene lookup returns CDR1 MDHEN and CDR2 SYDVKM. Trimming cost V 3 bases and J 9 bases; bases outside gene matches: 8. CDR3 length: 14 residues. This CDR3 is CASSLGHLAGEQFF. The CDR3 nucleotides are TGTGCCAGCAGTTTGGGCCATTTAGCGGGTGAGCAGTTCTTC.

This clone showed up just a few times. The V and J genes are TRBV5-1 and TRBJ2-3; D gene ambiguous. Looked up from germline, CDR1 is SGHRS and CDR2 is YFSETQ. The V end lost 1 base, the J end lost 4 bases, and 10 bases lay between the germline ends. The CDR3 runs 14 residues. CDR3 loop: CASSLSRSPDTQYF. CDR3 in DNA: TGCGCCAGCAGCTTGTCTCGGAGCCCAGATACGCAGTATTTT.

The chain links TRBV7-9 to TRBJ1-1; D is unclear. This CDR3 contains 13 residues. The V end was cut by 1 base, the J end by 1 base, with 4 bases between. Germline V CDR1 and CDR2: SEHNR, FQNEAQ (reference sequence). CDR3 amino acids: CASSLDPNTEAFF. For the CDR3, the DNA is TGTGCCAGCAGCTTAGATCCGAACACTGAAGCTTTCTTT.

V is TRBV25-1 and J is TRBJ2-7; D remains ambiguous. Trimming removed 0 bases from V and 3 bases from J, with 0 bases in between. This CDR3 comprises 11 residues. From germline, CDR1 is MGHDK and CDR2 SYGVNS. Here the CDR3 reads CASSEYYEQYF. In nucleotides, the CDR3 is TGTGCCAGCAGTGAATACTACGAGCAGTACTTC.

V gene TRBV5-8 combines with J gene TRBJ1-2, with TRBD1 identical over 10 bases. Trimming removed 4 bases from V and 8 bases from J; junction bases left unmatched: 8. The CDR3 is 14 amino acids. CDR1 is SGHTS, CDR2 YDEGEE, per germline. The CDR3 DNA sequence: TGTGCCAGCAGCCAGGACAGGGGGAAGGGAGGCTACACCTTC. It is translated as CASSQDRGKGGYTF.

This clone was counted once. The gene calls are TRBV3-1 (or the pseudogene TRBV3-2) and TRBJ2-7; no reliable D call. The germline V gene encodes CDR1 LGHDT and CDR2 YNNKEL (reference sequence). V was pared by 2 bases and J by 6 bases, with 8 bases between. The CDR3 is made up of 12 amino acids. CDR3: CASSQLLGEQYF. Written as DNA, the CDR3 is TGTGCCAGCAGCCAACTGTTAGGCGAGCAGTACTTC.

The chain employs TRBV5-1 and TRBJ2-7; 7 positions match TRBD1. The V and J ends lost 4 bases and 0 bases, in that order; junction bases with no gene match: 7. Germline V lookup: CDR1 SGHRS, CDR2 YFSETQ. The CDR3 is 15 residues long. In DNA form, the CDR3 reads TGCGCCAGCAGCGGGATCGACAGGGCCTCCTACGAGCAGTACTTC. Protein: CASSGIDRASYEQYF.

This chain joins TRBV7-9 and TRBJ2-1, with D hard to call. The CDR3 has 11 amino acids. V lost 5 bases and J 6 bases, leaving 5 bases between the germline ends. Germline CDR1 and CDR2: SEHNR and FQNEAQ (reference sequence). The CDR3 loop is CASSKSNEQFF. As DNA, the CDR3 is TGTGCCAGCAGCAAGAGCAATGAGCAGTTCTTC.

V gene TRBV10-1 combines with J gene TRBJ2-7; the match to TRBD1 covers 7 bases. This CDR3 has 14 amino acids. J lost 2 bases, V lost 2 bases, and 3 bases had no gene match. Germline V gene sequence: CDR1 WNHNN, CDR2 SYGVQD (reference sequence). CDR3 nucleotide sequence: TGCGCCAGCAGTGAGAGGGGGCCCCCCTACGAGCAGTACTTC. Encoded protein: CASSERGPPYEQYF.

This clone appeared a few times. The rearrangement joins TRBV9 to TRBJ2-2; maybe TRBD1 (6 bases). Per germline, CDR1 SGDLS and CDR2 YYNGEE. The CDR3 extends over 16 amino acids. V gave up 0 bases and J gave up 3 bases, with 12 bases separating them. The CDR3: CASSVASQGHTGELFF. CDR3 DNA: TGTGCCAGCAGCGTAGCGTCGCAGGGGCACACCGGGGAGCTGTTTTTT.

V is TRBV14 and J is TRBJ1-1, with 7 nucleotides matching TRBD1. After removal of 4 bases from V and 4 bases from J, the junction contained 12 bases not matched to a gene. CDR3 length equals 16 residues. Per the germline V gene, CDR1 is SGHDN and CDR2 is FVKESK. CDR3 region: CASSPLIFAGGTEAFF. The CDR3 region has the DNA TGTGCCAGCAGCCCATTGATTTTTGCAGGGGGCACTGAAGCTTTCTTT.